A single T cell receptor (beta chain) is shown here with its context. These data come from a study of blood T cell repertoires in COVID-19. Background on the study: The origin of the acute and convalescent COVID-19 samples was the United States, Italy and Spain. T cells, B-cell-depleted T cells, or PBMCs supplied cDNA or gDNA.

In Seattle, patients joined the study during active infection and were tracked longitudinally. How the authors handled the data: Amplification with reference gene primers provided the estimates of nucleated cell counts. This table comes from immunoSEQ multiplex PCR, and its TCRdb copy is limited to in-frame clones, with some not included. V and J calls and clone size are copied from that table; D and trimming were computed from the DNA. The data hold some 72,000 clones, with 75% to 90% observed a single time. CDR1 LNHNV and CDR2 YYDKDF come from the germline V gene (reference sequence). The CDR3 totals 18 residues. The J segment lost 7 bases and the V segment lost 0 bases, leaving 15 bases of the junction unmatched.

This receptor was taken from a man aged 50 or older with COVID-19, enrolled during active disease. V and J are TRBV15 and TRBJ2-1; 7 bases line up with TRBD2. Material for sequencing was peripheral blood. The CDR3 is CATSRESSTSSLGNEQFF. In DNA, the CDR3 is TGTGCCACCAGCAGAGAGTCCTCGACTAGCAGCCTCGGGAATGAGCAGTTCTTC.